These 30 T cell receptor beta chains came from one sample sequenced in a study of pediatric ulcerative colitis. The method was immunoSEQ multiplex PCR; TCRdb's version includes in-frame clones alone and lacks a portion of them. The table records tens of thousands of clones, roughly 71% of them present only once. One to two pinch biopsies were taken from the rectum during colonoscopy. Input material: gut tissue. The receptors here all came from a boy aged 5-17 years with severe ulcerative colitis.

This chain uses TRBV4-1 with TRBJ2-5; D might be TRBD2 (6 bases). V lost 6 bases and J 2 bases, leaving 16 bases between the germline ends. The CDR3 totals 15 residues. Germline V gene lookup returns CDR1 MGHRA and CDR2 YSYEKL. DNA for the CDR3: TGCGCCAGCAGTTCCCCGACTAGTGAGCAAGAGACCCAGTACTTC. Translation: CASSSPTSEQETQYF.

V usage is TRBV19 and J usage is TRBJ2-5; no clear D. Trimming took off 4 bases at V and 0 bases at J, with 9 bases between the two ends. Germline V gene lookup returns CDR1 LNHDA and CDR2 SQIVND (reference sequence). This CDR3 has 14 amino acids. The DNA of the CDR3 is TGTGCCAGTAGTAATACCAGGTACCAAGAGACCCAGTACTTC. Protein sequence: CASSNTRYQETQYF.

This chain uses TRBV9 with TRBJ1-2, with D hard to call. The CDR3 has 13 amino acids. Looked up from germline, CDR1 is SGDLS and CDR2 is YYNGEE. Trimming removed 3 bases from V and 8 bases from J, with 14 bases in between. Here the CDR3 reads CASSAPLSRGYTF. The CDR3 DNA reads as TGTGCCAGCAGCGCCCCGCTCAGCAGGGGCTACACCTTC.

The chain couples TRBV9 to TRBJ1-2; TRBD1 aligns across 12 bases. Germline CDR1 reads SGDLS; CDR2 reads YYNGEE. This CDR3 has 16 amino acids. Trimming at V came to 3 bases and at J to 8 bases, leaving 11 bases not matched to a gene. The CDR3 DNA is TGTGCCAGCAGCGCCGGGACAGGGGGCCTCCTGGTCGGCTACACCTTC. Translating it yields CASSAGTGGLLVGYTF.

This chain joins TRBV5-1 and TRBJ2-7, with 8 bases lining up with TRBD1. The CDR3 totals 16 residues. The ends lost 4 bases at V and 2 bases at J; junction bases unmatched: 11. In germline, CDR1 is SGHRS, CDR2 YFSETQ. The CDR3 DNA reads TGCGCCAGCAGCAGGGCCCGCGACAGGGGAACCTACGAGCAGTACTTC. Translating gives CASSRARDRGTYEQYF.

The chain couples TRBV18 to TRBJ2-7, with 8 bases aligning to TRBD1. From germline, CDR1 is KGHSH and CDR2 LQKENI. The CDR3 extends over 15 amino acids. Losses at the gene ends were 5 bases for V and 4 bases for J; bases not matched to a gene: 10. CDR3 sequence (DNA): TGTGCCAGCTCAAGCCGGGACAGGCAGGGATACGAGCAGTACTTC. As protein: CASSSRDRQGYEQYF.

The chain has TRBV5-1 and TRBJ2-5, with TRBD2 matching 8 bases. V shed 5 bases, J shed 1 base, and the junction held 4 bases outside the gene matches. This CDR3 has 14 amino acids. Looked up from germline, CDR1 is SGHRS and CDR2 is YFSETQ. The CDR3: CASSFTSGQETQYF. Here the CDR3 DNA reads TGCGCCAGCAGTTTCACTAGCGGCCAAGAGACCCAGTACTTC.

The rearrangement joins TRBV6-1 to TRBJ2-7; 7 bases map to TRBD1. The CDR3 spans 13 residues. V lost 8 bases, J lost 2 bases, and 6 bases stayed unmatched. Germline V gives CDR1 MNHNS, CDR2 SASEGT. The CDR3 sequence: CASVGQAAYEQYF. CDR3 sequence (DNA): TGTGCCAGCGTAGGACAGGCGGCCTACGAGCAGTACTTC.

Only a few counts were recorded for this clone. The chain couples TRBV7-8 to TRBJ1-3; D is undetermined. CDR1 SGHVS and CDR2 FQNEAQ come from the germline V gene. This CDR3 contains 15 residues. Trimming pared 3 bases from V and 0 bases from J, leaving 9 bases between. CDR3 bases: TGTGCCAGCAGCTTCGAGGAGAGCTCTGGAAACACCATATATTTT. Its protein product is CASSFEESSGNTIYF.

V gene TRBV9 combines with J gene TRBJ2-1, with TRBD2 matching over 10 bases. With 3 bases clipped from V and 7 bases from J, the junction kept 13 bases outside the gene matches. The length of the CDR3 is 17 residues. CDR1 and CDR2 (germline): SGDLS, YYNGEE. The chain's CDR3 is CASSGGASGGAKNEQFF. The CDR3 DNA reads as TGTGCCAGCAGCGGCGGAGCCAGCGGGGGGGCTAAAAATGAGCAGTTCTTC. The full variable domain, with the rest looked up from reference TRBV9 and TRBJ2-1, is DSGVTQTPKHLITATGQRVTLRCSPRSGDLSVYWYQQSLDQGLQFLIQYYNGEERAKGNILERFSAQQFPDLHSELNLSSLELGDSALYFCASSGGASGGAKNEQFFGPGTRLTVL.

In the case of this clone: This sample includes further DNA sequences coding for the same CDR3. The chain links TRBV9 to TRBJ2-5; 11 nucleotides align to TRBD2. The CDR3 loop spans 15 amino acids. With 0 bases clipped from V and 5 bases from J, the junction kept 3 bases outside the gene matches. Germline lookup yields CDR1 SGDLS and CDR2 YYNGEE. CDR3 amino acids: CASSVDSGRGETQYF. The CDR3 nucleotides read TGTGCCAGCAGCGTAGATAGCGGGAGGGGGGAGACCCAGTACTTC.

CDR3 coding DNA: TGTGCCAGCAGCTTAGTCTCGTTTGAAAAACTGTTTTTT. It encodes CASSLVSFEKLFF. V usage is TRBV7-2 and J usage is TRBJ1-4; no clear D gene. Trimming cost V 1 base and J 7 bases, with 7 bases left between them. The CDR3 covers 13 residues. In germline, CDR1 is SGHTA, CDR2 FQGNSA.

This sequence joins TRBV6-1 and TRBJ2-1; 11 nucleotides align to TRBD2. After removal of 3 bases from V and 8 bases from J, the junction contained 6 bases not matched to a gene. The CDR3 is made up of 15 amino acids. Germline V gene data show CDR1 as MNHNS and CDR2 as SASEGT. CDR3 in amino acids: CASSDLLAGVDEQFF. CDR3 nucleotide sequence: TGTGCCAGCAGTGACCTACTAGCGGGGGTTGATGAGCAGTTCTTC.

This chain's CDR3 is CASSLYLRSKPGGETQYF. CDR3 DNA sequence: TGTGCCAGCAGCTTATATCTCCGGTCGAAGCCGGGGGGCGAGACCCAGTACTTC. The V call is TRBV11-2, the J call TRBJ2-5; perhaps TRBD2 as D (7 bases). With 2 bases removed from V and 5 bases from J, the gap between germline ends came to 24 bases. Germline CDR1 SGHAT, CDR2 FQNNGV. The CDR3 contains 18 residues.

This clone has just a few counts. The V call is TRBV28, the J call TRBJ1-5; TRBD1 matches 10 bases. The CDR3 runs 17 residues. The germline CDR1 and CDR2 sequences are MDHEN and SYDVKM. Trimming cost V 6 bases and J 4 bases; bases outside gene matches: 12. The DNA of the CDR3 is TGTGCCAGCAGCACGAGAGGGGGACAGGGGAGAAATCAGCCCCAGCATTTT. Encoded protein: CASSTRGGQGRNQPQHF.

This sequence joins TRBV2 and TRBJ1-3; 7 bases match TRBD1. Germline CDR1 SNHLY, CDR2 FYNNEI. This CDR3 region has 14 residues. V lost 4 bases to trimming and J lost 3 bases; unmatched junction nucleotides: 3. In DNA, the CDR3 is TGTGCCAGCAGTGGCGCAGGGGGTGGAAACACCATATATTTT. Translating it yields CASSGAGGGNTIYF.

This chain connects TRBV7-9 to TRBJ2-7; TRBD2 agrees at 7 bases. Trimming cost V 4 bases and J 3 bases; bases outside gene matches: 6. The V gene's germline CDR1 is SEHNR and CDR2 FQNEAQ (reference sequence). The CDR3 runs to 14 residues. The CDR3 DNA follows: TGTGCCAGCAGCTACCGACCGGGAGGCTACGAGCAGTACTTC. As protein: CASSYRPGGYEQYF.

The chain couples TRBV15 to TRBJ1-1; no reliable D call. With 7 bases removed from V and 1 base from J, the gap between germline ends came to 16 bases. Germline CDR1 LNHNV, CDR2 YYDKDF (reference sequence). The CDR3 has 15 amino acids. CDR3 nucleotide sequence: TGTGCCACCACCAAGGATAGACTGCGGAACACTGAAGCTTTCTTT. This sequence encodes CATTKDRLRNTEAFF.

This clone was recorded only once. The chain links TRBV7-9 to TRBJ2-7, with D perhaps TRBD1 or TRBD2 (5 bases each). CDR1 is SEHNR and CDR2 is FQNEAQ in the germline V gene (reference sequence). Trimming removed 2 bases at V and 3 bases at J, with 17 bases between. The length of the CDR3 is 16 residues. CDR3 nucleotides: TGTGCCAGCAGCTTAAAGGCAGGGAGCCCTCTCTACGAGCAGTACTTC. The encoded protein is CASSLKAGSPLYEQYF.

The J gene is TRBJ2-1, the V gene TRBV5-1, with D possibly called TRBD1 or TRBD2 (5 bases each). V dropped 5 bases and J dropped 8 bases, with 20 bases sitting between them. Germline loops: CDR1 SGHRS, CDR2 YFSETQ. This CDR3 is 15 amino acids long. CDR3 in amino acids: CASSTGGHDGDEQFF. The DNA for the CDR3 is TGCGCCAGCAGTACTGGGGGTCATGATGGCGATGAGCAGTTCTTC.

The V and J genes are TRBV7-9 and TRBJ1-5; tentative D call: TRBD1 (6 bases). V was shortened by 5 bases and J by 6 bases, with 14 bases between the two germline ends. Per germline, CDR1 SEHNR and CDR2 FQNEAQ (reference sequence). The CDR3 runs 14 residues. This chain's CDR3 is CASSLAAGAQPQHF. The CDR3 DNA is TGTGCCAGCAGCCTGGCGGCAGGGGCTCAGCCCCAGCATTTT.

J is TRBJ2-2 and V is TRBV6-5; D gene ambiguous. Germline CDR1 is MNHEY and CDR2 is SVGAGI. The ends were cut back, 6 bases at V and 8 bases at J, with 10 bases in the middle. CDR3 length: 12 residues. CDR3 coding DNA: TGTGCCAGCAGCTCCGTATCAGGGGAGCTGTTTTTT. It yields the protein CASSSVSGELFF.

The chain employs TRBV19 and TRBJ2-7; 7 bases are shared with TRBD1. From germline, CDR1 is LNHDA and CDR2 SQIVND (reference sequence). With V trimmed by 3 bases and J by 2 bases, 4 bases remained unmatched. This CDR3 is built from 14 residues. This CDR3 is CASSISTGPYEQYF. In DNA, the CDR3 is TGTGCCAGTAGTATCTCGACAGGGCCCTACGAGCAGTACTTC.

The chain links TRBV13 to TRBJ2-6; D not resolved. Germline V gives CDR1 PRHDT, CDR2 FYEKMQ (reference sequence). The V and J ends lost 5 bases and 0 bases respectively, with 17 bases between them. The CDR3 sequence is 18 residues long. CDR3 region: CASSQSDHLTSGANVLTF. The CDR3 coding sequence is TGTGCCAGCAGCCAAAGCGACCATTTAACCTCTGGGGCCAACGTCCTGACTTTC. The full variable domain, with the rest looked up from reference TRBV13 and TRBJ2-6, is AAGVIQSPRHLIKEKRETATLKCYPIPRHDTVYWYQQGPGQDPQFLISFYEKMQSDKGSIPDRFSAQQFSDYHSELNMSSLELGDSALYFCASSQSDHLTSGANVLTFGAGSRLTVL.

A few counts support this clone. The genes are TRBV6-6 and TRBJ1-2; D call uncertain. The CDR3 is 13 residues long. Deletions cut 2 bases from V and 0 bases from J, with 4 bases between. Germline V lookup: CDR1 MNHNY, CDR2 SVGAGI (reference sequence). As DNA, the CDR3 is TGTGCCAGCAGTTACGCTGCTAACTATGGCTACACCTTC. Translated, it gives CASSYAANYGYTF.

V usage is TRBV11-3 and J usage is TRBJ2-5; D is possibly TRBD2 (6 bases). The CDR3 is 15 amino acids. CDR1 is SGHNT, CDR2 YENEEA, per germline. V lost 6 bases, J lost 5 bases, and 19 bases lay in between. The DNA for the CDR3 is TGTGCCAGCAGTAAGGAGATGGGGGGTGAGGAGACCCAGTACTTC. It translates to CASSKEMGGEETQYF.

This clone was observed a few times. V usage is TRBV9 and J usage is TRBJ1-3, with 12 bases lining up with TRBD1. J was trimmed by 9 bases and V by 2 bases; bases with no gene match: 6. The CDR3 extends over 15 amino acids. Germline CDR1 reads SGDLS; CDR2 reads YYNGEE. DNA of the CDR3: TGTGCCAGCAGCGTGGAGGGACAGGGGGCTGTCACCATATATTTT. This translates into CASSVEGQGAVTIYF.

The chain links TRBV5-1 to TRBJ1-2; D gene ambiguous. V was clipped by 4 bases and J by 5 bases, with 12 bases between them. There are 13 residues in the CDR3. CDR1 and CDR2 from the germline V gene are SGHRS and YFSETQ. The CDR3 sequence is CASSPMAGYGYTF. The CDR3 DNA follows: TGCGCCAGCAGCCCAATGGCGGGATATGGCTACACCTTC.

By sample fraction, this clone is medium-sized (0.01 to 0.1%). Since the CDR3 does not end with the conserved phenylalanine or tryptophan, this likely comes from a read error. The rearrangement joins TRBV2 to TRBJ1-6; the D gene is possibly TRBD1 (5 bases). Germline CDR1 is SNHLY and CDR2 is FYNNEI. V was shortened by 5 bases and J by 8 bases, with 16 bases between the two germline ends. The CDR3 sequence is 15 residues long. Written as DNA, the CDR3 is TGTGCCAGCAGTACACAAGGGGCTCCCCATTCACCCCTCCACCTT. Protein product: CASSTQGAPHSPLHL.

Only a few counts were recorded for this clone. The chain links TRBV2 to TRBJ2-7, with D maybe TRBD1 (6 bases). Between the trimmed V and J ends, which lost 6 bases and 2 bases, there was a span of 11 bases. CDR3 length: 13 residues. The germline V gene encodes CDR1 SNHLY and CDR2 FYNNEI. The CDR3 reads CASRKGQTYEQYF. CDR3 nucleotides: TGTGCCAGCAGGAAAGGACAGACCTACGAGCAGTACTTC.